This entry concerns a single TCR beta chain. This record comes from a study of blood T cell repertoires in COVID-19. This table comes from immunoSEQ multiplex PCR, and its TCRdb copy is limited to in-frame clones, with some not included. The sample contains a few hundred thousand clones, more than 85% of which appear only once. The CDR3 extends over 15 amino acids. Germline loops: CDR1 MNHEY, CDR2 SVGEGT. V was trimmed by 3 bases and J by 4 bases, leaving 13 bases between them. The chain links TRBV6-2 or TRBV6-3 to TRBJ2-1; D ambiguous. The sequencing input was peripheral blood. This clonotype was sampled from a man aged 18-30 years with active or convalescent COVID-19. The CDR3 sequence is CASSYNAYSYNEQFF. The CDR3 DNA follows: TGTGCCAGCAGTTATAACGCGTATAGTTACAATGAGCAGTTCTTC.